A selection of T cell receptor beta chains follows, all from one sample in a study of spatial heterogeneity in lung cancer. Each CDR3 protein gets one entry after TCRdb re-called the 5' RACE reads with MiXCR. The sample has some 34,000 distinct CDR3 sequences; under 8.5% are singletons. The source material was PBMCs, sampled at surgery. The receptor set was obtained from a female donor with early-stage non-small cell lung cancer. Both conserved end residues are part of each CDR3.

CDR3 protein: CASSHTRGGREETQYF
CDR3 length: 16
V gene: TRBV23-1
J gene: TRBJ2-5

CDR3 protein: CASSLKGLNTGELFF
CDR3 length: 15
V gene: TRBV5-4
J gene: TRBJ2-2

CDR3 protein: CASSLAFNTGELFF
CDR3 length: 14
V gene: TRBV5-1
J gene: TRBJ2-2

CDR3 protein: CASSFRQGEGDNEQFF
CDR3 length: 16
V gene: TRBV7-8
J gene: TRBJ2-1

CDR3 protein: CASSALPPGQRISPLHF
CDR3 length: 17
V gene: TRBV6-4
J gene: TRBJ1-6

CDR3 protein: CASGPPGRGGRNEQFF
CDR3 length: 16
V gene: TRBV12-5
J gene: TRBJ2-1

CDR3 protein: CASSPEPTGGTDTQYF
CDR3 length: 16
V gene: TRBV5-1
J gene: TRBJ2-3

CDR3 protein: CASSDRELNTGELFF
CDR3 length: 15
V gene: TRBV6-5
J gene: TRBJ2-2

CDR3 protein: CASSYGTSGGEETQYF
CDR3 length: 16
V gene: TRBV7-9
J gene: TRBJ2-5

CDR3 protein: CASSPRGGVAGTDTQYF
CDR3 length: 17
V gene: TRBV18
J gene: TRBJ2-3

CDR3 protein: CASSSLAGGSYEQYF
CDR3 length: 15
V gene: TRBV28
J gene: TRBJ2-7

CDR3 protein: CASSQGSSGNTIYF
CDR3 length: 14
V gene: TRBV6-1
J gene: TRBJ1-3

CDR3 protein: CASSQEGQGASIQYF
CDR3 length: 15
V gene: TRBV4-2
J gene: TRBJ2-4

CDR3 protein: CASSLTLSYEQYF
CDR3 length: 13
V gene: TRBV12-3/TRBV12-4
J gene: TRBJ2-7

CDR3 protein: CASSGYSGRPDNEQFF
CDR3 length: 16
V gene: TRBV2
J gene: TRBJ2-1

CDR3 protein: CSAIALPSTDTQYF
CDR3 length: 14
V gene: TRBV20-1
J gene: TRBJ2-3

CDR3 protein: CASSQAARGGEKLFF
CDR3 length: 15
V gene: TRBV3-1
J gene: TRBJ1-4

CDR3 protein: CSAQSGTSTDTQYF
CDR3 length: 14
V gene: TRBV29-1
J gene: TRBJ2-3

CDR3 protein: CAISERGFGETQYF
CDR3 length: 14
V gene: TRBV10-3
J gene: TRBJ2-5

CDR3 protein: CASTHPGSGANVLTF
CDR3 length: 15
V gene: TRBV19
J gene: TRBJ2-6

CDR3 protein: CASTLDGSSYNEQFF
CDR3 length: 15
V gene: TRBV6-6
J gene: TRBJ2-1

CDR3 protein: CASSLGLAGVEQFF
CDR3 length: 14
V gene: TRBV5-1
J gene: TRBJ2-1

CDR3 protein: CASSETGPWSPLHF
CDR3 length: 14
V gene: TRBV5-1
J gene: TRBJ1-6

CDR3 protein: CASSPRVGTGETQYF
CDR3 length: 15
V gene: TRBV18
J gene: TRBJ2-5

CDR3 protein: CASSDPDREQFF
CDR3 length: 12
V gene: TRBV2
J gene: TRBJ2-1

CDR3 protein: CASSARDRGQPQHF
CDR3 length: 14
V gene: TRBV18
J gene: TRBJ1-5

CDR3 protein: CASSFLKGQGDDEQYF
CDR3 length: 16
V gene: TRBV11-2
J gene: TRBJ2-7

CDR3 protein: CASSPGGTSNQPQHF
CDR3 length: 15
V gene: TRBV7-2
J gene: TRBJ1-5

CDR3 protein: CSVGTSGSTTQETQYF
CDR3 length: 16
V gene: TRBV29-1
J gene: TRBJ2-5

CDR3 protein: CASSPRTMENEQFF
CDR3 length: 14
V gene: TRBV18
J gene: TRBJ2-1

CDR3 protein: CASSPRQGGAGELFF
CDR3 length: 15
V gene: TRBV5-1
J gene: TRBJ2-2